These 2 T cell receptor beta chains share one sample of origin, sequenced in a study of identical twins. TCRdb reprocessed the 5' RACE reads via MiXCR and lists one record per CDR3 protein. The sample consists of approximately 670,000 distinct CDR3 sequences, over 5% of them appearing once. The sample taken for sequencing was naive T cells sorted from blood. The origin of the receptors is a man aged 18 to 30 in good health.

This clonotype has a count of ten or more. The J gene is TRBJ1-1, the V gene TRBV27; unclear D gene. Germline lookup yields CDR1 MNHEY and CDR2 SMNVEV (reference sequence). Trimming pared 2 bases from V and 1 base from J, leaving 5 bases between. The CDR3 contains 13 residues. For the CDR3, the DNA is TGTGCCAGCAGTTTAATTGAGAACACTGAAGCTTTCTTT. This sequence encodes CASSLIENTEAFF.

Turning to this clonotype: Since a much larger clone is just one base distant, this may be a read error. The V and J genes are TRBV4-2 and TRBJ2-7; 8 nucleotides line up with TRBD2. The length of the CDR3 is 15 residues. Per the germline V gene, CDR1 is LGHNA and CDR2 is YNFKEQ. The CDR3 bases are TGTGCCAGAAGCCCCCCGGGAGGGCGTACCTACGAGCAGTACTTC. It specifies CARSPPGGRTYEQYF.